The 2 T cell receptor beta chains below all came from one sample that was sequenced in a study of blood T cells in healthy people across ages. The use of a sample-barcoded 5' primer and a J-beta primer mix characterized a second PCR of 7 to 11 cycles. TCRdb ran MiXCR on the 5' RACE reads and lists one entry per CDR3 protein. The sample contains some 710,000 distinct CDR3 sequences, more than 35% of which appear only once. Source material: blood. The receptors were gathered from a man aged 80 or over in good health.

This chain connects TRBV27 to TRBJ1-5; tentative D call: TRBD1 (6 bases). The germline gives CDR1 MNHEY, CDR2 SMNVEV (reference sequence). This CDR3 is 16 amino acids long. V was trimmed by 1 base and J by 4 bases, leaving 14 bases between them. Written as DNA, the CDR3 is TGTGCCAGCAGTTTATACCCTCAGGGGAATAATCAGCCCCAGCATTTT. This gives the protein CASSLYPQGNNQPQHF.

The chain links TRBV6-5 to TRBJ2-5; no reliable D call. This CDR3 spans 13 amino acids. V dropped 6 bases and J dropped 4 bases, with 12 bases sitting between them. Germline CDR1 is MNHEY and CDR2 is SVGAGI. In DNA, the CDR3 is TGTGCCAGCAGCCCCACCGGGCCAGAGACCCAGTACTTC. Translating it yields CASSPTGPETQYF.